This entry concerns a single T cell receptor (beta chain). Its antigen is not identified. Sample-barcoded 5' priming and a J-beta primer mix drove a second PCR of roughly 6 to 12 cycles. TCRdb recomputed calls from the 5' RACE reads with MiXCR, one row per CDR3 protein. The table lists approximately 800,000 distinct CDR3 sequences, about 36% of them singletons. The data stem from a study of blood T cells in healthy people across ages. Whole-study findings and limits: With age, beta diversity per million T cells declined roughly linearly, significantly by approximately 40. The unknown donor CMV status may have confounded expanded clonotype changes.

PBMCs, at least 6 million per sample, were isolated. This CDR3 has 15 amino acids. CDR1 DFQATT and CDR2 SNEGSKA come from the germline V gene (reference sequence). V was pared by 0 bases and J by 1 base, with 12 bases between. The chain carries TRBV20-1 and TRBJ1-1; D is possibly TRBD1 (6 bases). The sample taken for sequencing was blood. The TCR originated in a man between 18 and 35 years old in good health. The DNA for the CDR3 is TGCAGTGCTAGAGATGTAACAGGGACGAACACTGAAGCTTTCTTT. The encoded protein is CSARDVTGTNTEAFF.